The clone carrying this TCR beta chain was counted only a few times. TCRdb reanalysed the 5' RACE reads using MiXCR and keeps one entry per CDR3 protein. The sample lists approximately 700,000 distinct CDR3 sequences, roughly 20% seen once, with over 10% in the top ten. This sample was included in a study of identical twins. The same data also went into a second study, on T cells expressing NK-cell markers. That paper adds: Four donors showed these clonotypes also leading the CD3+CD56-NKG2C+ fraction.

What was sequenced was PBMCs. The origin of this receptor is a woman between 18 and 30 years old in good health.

The CDR3 here is CASSDTGNYGYTF. In nucleotides, the CDR3 is TGTGCCAGCAGCGACACGGGGAACTATGGCTACACCTTC. The rearrangement joins TRBV7-3 to TRBJ1-2; D gene uncertain. Trimming cost V 5 bases and J 2 bases, with 9 bases left between them. CDR1 is SGHTA and CDR2 is FQGTGA in the germline V gene. The CDR3 has 13 amino acids.